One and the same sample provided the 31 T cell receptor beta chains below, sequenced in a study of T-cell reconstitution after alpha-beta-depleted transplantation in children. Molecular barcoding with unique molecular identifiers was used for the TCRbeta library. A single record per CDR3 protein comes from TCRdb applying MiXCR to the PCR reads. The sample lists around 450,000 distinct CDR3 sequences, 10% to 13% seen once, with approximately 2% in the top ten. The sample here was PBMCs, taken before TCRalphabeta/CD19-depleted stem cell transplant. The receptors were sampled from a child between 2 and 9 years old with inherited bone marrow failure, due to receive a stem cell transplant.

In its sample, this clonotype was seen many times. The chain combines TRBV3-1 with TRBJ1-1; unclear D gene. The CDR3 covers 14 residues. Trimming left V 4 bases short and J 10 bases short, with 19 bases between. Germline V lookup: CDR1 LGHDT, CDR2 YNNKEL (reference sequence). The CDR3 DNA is TGTGCCAGCAGCCCGATGGACGGATCCTCTTCAGCTTTCTTT. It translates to CASSPMDGSSSAFF.

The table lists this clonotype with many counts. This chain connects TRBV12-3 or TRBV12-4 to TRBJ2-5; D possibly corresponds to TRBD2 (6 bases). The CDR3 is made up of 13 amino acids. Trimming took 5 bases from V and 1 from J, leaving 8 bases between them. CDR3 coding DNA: TGTGCCAGCAGTGGGACTTTCCAAGAGACCCAGTACTTC. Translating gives CASSGTFQETQYF.

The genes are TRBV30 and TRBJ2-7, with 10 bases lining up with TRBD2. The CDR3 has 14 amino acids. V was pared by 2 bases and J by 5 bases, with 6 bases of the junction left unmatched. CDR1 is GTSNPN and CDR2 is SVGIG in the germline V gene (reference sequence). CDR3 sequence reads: CAWSLGLALNEQYF. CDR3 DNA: TGTGCCTGGAGTTTGGGACTAGCGTTGAACGAGCAGTACTTC.

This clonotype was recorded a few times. CDR3 region: CASSYPGGNGEQFF. In nucleotides, the CDR3 is TGTGCCAGCAGTTACCCGGGCGGGAACGGTGAGCAGTTCTTC. The chain carries TRBV6-2 or TRBV6-3 and TRBJ2-1; maybe TRBD2 (6 bases). CDR1 is MNHEY, CDR2 SVGEGT, per germline. The V and J ends lost 2 bases and 9 bases respectively, with 14 bases between them. The length of the CDR3 is 14 residues.

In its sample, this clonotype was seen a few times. CDR3 sequence: CASSLELAGSNEQYF. The CDR3 coding sequence is TGCGCCAGCAGCTTGGAACTAGCGGGTTCCAACGAGCAGTACTTC. The rearrangement links TRBV5-1 to TRBJ2-7, with 9 bases identical to TRBD2. Germline CDR1 reads SGHRS; CDR2 reads YFSETQ. The CDR3 is made up of 15 amino acids. After removal of 0 bases from V and 5 bases from J, the junction contained 6 bases not matched to a gene.

The CDR3 coding sequence is TGTGCCAGCACTCAACTAGCGGGGCTGTCTGGGGCCAACGTCCTGACTTTC. The encoded protein is CASTQLAGLSGANVLTF. This chain joins TRBV6-1 and TRBJ2-6; 10 bases are shared with TRBD2. After removal of 7 bases from V and 1 base from J, the junction contained 7 bases not matched to a gene. Germline V gene lookup returns CDR1 MNHNS and CDR2 SASEGT. The CDR3 loop spans 17 amino acids.

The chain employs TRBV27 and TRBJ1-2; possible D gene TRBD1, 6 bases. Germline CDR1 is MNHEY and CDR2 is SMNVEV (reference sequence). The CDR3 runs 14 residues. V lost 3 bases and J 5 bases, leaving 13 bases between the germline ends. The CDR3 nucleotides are TGTGCCAGCAGTTTTGGCAGGGGCCTGTATGGCTACACCTTC. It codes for CASSFGRGLYGYTF.

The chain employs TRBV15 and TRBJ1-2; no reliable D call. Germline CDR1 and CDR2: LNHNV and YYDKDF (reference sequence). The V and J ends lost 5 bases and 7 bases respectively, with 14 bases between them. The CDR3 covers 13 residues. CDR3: CATSPAATFGYTF. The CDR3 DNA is TGTGCCACCAGCCCCGCGGCCACTTTTGGCTACACCTTC.

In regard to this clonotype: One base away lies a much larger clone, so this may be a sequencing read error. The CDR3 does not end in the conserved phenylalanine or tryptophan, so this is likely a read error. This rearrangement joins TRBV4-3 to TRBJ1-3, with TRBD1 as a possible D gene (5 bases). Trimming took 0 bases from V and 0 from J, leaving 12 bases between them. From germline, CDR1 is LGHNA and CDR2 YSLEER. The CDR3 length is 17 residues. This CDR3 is CASSQEGWTRSGNTIYS. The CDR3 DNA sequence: TGCGCCAGCAGCCAAGAAGGGTGGACACGCTCTGGAAACACCATATATTCT.

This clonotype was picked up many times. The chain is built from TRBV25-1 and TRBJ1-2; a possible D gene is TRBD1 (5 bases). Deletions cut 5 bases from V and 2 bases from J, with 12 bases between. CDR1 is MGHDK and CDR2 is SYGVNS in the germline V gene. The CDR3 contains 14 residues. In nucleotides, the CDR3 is TGTGCCAGCAGTCCCACAGGACTGAACTATGGCTACACCTTC. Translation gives CASSPTGLNYGYTF.

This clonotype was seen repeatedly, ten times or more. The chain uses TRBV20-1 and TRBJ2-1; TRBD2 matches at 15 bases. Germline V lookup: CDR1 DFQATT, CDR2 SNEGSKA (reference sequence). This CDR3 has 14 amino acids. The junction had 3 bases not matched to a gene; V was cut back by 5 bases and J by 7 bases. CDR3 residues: CSAPGLAGGNEQFF. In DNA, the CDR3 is TGCAGTGCTCCCGGACTAGCGGGAGGGAATGAGCAGTTCTTC.

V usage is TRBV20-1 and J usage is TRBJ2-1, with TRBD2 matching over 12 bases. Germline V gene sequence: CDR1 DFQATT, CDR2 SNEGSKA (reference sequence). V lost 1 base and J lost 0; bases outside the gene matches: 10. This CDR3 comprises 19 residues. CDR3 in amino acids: CSARALSSGRGGSYNEQFF. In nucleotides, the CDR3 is TGCAGTGCTAGAGCCCTGTCTAGCGGGAGGGGGGGCTCCTACAATGAGCAGTTCTTC.

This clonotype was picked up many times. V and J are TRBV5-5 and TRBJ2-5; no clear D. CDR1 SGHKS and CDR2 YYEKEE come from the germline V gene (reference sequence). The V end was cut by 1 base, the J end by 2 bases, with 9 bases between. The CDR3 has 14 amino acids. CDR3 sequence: CASSLFQKQETQYF. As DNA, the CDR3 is TGTGCCAGCAGCTTGTTTCAGAAACAAGAGACCCAGTACTTC.

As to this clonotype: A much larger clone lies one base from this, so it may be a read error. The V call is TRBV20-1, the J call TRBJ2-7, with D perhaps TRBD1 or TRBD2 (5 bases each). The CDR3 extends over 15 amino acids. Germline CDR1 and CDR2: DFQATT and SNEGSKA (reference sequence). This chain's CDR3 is CSWGRDLRSSYEQHF. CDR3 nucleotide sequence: TGCAGTTGGGGCCGGGACCTAAGGAGCTCCTACGAGCAGCACTTC.

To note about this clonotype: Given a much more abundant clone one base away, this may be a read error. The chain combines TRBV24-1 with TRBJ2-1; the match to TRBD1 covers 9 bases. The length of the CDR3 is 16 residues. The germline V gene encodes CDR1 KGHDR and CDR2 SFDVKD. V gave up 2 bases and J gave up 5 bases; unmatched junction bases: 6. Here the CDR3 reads CATSDSWTGVHNEQFF. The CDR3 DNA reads TGTGCCACCAGTGATTCATGGACAGGGGTGCACAATGAGCAGTTCTTC.

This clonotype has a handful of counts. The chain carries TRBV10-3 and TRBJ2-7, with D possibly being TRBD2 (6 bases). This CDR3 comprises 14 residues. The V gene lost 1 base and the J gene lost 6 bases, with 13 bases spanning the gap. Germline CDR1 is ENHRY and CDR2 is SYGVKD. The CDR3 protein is CAISEFGTGVEQYF. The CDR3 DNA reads TGTGCCATCAGTGAGTTTGGCACGGGGGTCGAGCAGTACTTC.

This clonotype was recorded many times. The CDR3 is CSVDLQGGTEAFF. In DNA form, the CDR3 reads TGCAGCGTTGATTTGCAGGGTGGGACTGAAGCTTTCTTT. The chain links TRBV29-1 to TRBJ1-1; the D gene is possibly TRBD1 (5 bases). Trimming left V 3 bases short and J 5 bases short, with 13 bases between. CDR1 is SQVTM, CDR2 ANQGSEA, per germline. This CDR3 is 13 amino acids long.

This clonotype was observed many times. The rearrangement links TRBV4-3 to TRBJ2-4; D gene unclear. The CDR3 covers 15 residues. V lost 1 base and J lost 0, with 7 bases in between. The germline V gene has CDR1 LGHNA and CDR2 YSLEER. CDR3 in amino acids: CASSQGLLAKNIQYF. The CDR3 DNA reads TGCGCCAGCAGCCAAGGACTGCTAGCCAAAAACATTCAGTACTTC.

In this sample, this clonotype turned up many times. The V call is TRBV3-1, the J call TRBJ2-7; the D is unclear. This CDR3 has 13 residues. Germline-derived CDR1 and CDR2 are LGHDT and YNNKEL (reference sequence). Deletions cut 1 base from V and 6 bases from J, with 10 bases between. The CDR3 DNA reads TGTGCCAGCAGCCAAGGCAGGTTTCCCGAGCAGTACTTC. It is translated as CASSQGRFPEQYF.

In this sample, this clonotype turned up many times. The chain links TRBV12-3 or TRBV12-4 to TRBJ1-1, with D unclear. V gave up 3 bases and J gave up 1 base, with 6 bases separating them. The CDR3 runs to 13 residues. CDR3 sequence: CASSFSRNTEAFF. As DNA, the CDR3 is TGTGCCAGCAGTTTCTCGAGGAACACTGAAGCTTTCTTT.

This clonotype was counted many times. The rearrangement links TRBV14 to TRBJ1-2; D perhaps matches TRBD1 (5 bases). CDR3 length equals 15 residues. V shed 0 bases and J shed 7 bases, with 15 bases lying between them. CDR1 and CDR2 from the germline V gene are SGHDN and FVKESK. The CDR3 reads CASSQDHFGGGGYTF. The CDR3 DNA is TGTGCCAGCAGCCAAGATCATTTTGGTGGGGGTGGCTACACCTTC.

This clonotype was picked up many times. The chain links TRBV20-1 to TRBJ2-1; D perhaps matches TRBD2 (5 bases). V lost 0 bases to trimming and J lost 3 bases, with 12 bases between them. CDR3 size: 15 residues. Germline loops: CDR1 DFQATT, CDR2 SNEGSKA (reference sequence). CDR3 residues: CSARDAGILYNEQFF. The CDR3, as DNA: TGCAGTGCTAGAGATGCCGGGATCCTCTACAATGAGCAGTTCTTC.

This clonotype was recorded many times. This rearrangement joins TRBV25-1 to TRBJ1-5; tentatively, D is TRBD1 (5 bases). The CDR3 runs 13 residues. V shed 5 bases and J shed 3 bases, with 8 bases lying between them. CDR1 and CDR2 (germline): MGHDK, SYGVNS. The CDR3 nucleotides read TGTGCCAGCAGTCGGGACCTCAATCAGCCCCAGCATTTT. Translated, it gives CASSRDLNQPQHF.

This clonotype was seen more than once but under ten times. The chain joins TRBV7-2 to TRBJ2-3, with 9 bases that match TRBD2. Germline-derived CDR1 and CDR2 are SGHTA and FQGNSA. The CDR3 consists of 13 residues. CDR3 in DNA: TGTGCGGGGGAGCGGGAGGGCACAGATACGCAGTATTTT. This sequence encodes CAGEREGTDTQYF.

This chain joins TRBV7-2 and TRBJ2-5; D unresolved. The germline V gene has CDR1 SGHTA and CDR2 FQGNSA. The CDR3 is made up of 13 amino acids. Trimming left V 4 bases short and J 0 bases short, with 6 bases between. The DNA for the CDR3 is TGTGCCAGCAGCTCGAGGTACCAAGAGACCCAGTACTTC. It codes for CASSSRYQETQYF.

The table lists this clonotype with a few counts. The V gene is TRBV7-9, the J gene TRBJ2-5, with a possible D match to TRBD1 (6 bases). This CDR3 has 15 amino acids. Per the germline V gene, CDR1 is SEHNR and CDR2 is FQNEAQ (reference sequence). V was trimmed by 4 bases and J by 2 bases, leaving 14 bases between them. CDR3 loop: CASSSLGASQETQYF. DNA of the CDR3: TGTGCCAGCAGCTCCCTGGGGGCGTCGCAAGAGACCCAGTACTTC.

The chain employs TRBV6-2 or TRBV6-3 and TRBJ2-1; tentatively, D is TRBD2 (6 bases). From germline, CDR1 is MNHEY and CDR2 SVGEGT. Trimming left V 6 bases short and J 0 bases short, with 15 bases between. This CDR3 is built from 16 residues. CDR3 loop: CASRTLLAPSYNEQFF. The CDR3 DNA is TGTGCCAGCAGGACTCTCCTAGCGCCCTCCTACAATGAGCAGTTCTTC.

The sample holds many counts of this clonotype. This CDR3 is CASSVVGGSSYNEQFF. DNA for the CDR3: TGTGCCAGCAGCGTAGTTGGCGGTAGCTCCTACAATGAGCAGTTCTTC. This chain connects TRBV9 to TRBJ2-1, with D hard to call. Germline V gene data show CDR1 as SGDLS and CDR2 as YYNGEE. CDR3 length: 16 residues. Trimming shortened V by 0 bases and J by 0 bases, and 10 bases separated the two germline ends.

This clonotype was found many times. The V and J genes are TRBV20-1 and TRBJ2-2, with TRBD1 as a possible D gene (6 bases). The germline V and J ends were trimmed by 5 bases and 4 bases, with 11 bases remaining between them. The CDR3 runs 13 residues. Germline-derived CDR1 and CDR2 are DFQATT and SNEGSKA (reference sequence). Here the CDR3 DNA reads TGCAGTGCTGGGGGACATGTCACCGGGGAGCTGTTTTTT. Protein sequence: CSAGGHVTGELFF.

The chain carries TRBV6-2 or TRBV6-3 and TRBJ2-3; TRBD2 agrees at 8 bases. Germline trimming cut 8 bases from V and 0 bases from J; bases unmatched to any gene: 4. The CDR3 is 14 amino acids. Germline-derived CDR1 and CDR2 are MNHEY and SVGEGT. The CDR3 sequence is CASQAGGSTDTQYF. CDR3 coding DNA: TGTGCCAGCCAGGCGGGAGGCAGCACAGATACGCAGTATTTT.

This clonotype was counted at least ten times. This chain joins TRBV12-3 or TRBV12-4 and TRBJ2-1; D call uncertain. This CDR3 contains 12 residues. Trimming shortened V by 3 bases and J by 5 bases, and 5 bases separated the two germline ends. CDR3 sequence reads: CASSFPHNEQFF. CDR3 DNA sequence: TGTGCCAGCAGTTTCCCGCACAATGAGCAGTTCTTC.